This T cell receptor beta chain derives from a study of shared clonotypes between healthy human individuals. Study details: Used for every donor were three CD4 naive, three CD4 memory, two CD8 naive and one CD8 memory plate.

The V end lost 7 bases, the J end lost 5 bases, and 7 bases lay between the germline ends. Germline V gene sequence: CDR1 SQVTM, CDR2 ANQGSEA. CDR3 length equals 10 residues. As to this clone: The target antigen is unknown.

Points from the study as a whole: A reduction in generation probabilities was seen for non-shared clonotypes relative to those shared by all four donors.

Genomic DNA belonging to each subset was distributed in equal measure over several immunoSEQ plates. The data were produced by immunoSEQ multiplex PCR, yet TCRdb's version contains in-frame clones alone and is incomplete. The sample records millions of clones, about 92% being singletons. Naive CD8 cells, CD45RO-negative and positively selected for CCR7, excluded terminally differentiated effector memory CD45RA+ cells. Recent acute infections and vaccinations were absent in the healthy HIV-negative adult donors. The source of this sequence is a young man in good health. Some clones in this sample may be carry-over from other donors' samples. V gene TRBV29-1 combines with J gene TRBJ2-3; D is unclear. Material: naive CD8+ T cells from PBMCs. Here the CDR3 DNA reads TGCAGCGCTGGGATAGATACGCAGTATTTT. This sequence encodes CSAGIDTQYF.